The 8 T cell receptor beta chains given below trace back to one sample, sequenced in a study of beta chain features in type 1 diabetes. Whole-study results and caveats: Shortening of TCRB CDR3s, moderate but significant, appeared in all four CD4+ subsets of Type 1 diabetes patients.

These receptors are not linked to any known antigen. The whole isolated RNA underwent reverse transcription, so sequencing captured expressed TCRB transcripts. Repertoires were generated with immunoSEQ multiplex PCR, while TCRdb's copy carries only in-frame clones and drops some. This table has under 400,000 clones, 10% to 15% appearing once. Sequencing used naive CD4+ T cells from blood. All receptors derive from a young woman with type 1 diabetes.

The genes are TRBV7-2 and TRBJ2-1; 11 bases fit TRBD2. V shed 6 bases, J shed 3 bases, and the junction held 4 bases outside the gene matches. The germline V gene has CDR1 SGHTA and CDR2 FQGNSA. This CDR3 spans 15 amino acids. The CDR3, as DNA: TGTGCCAGCAGTCCGACTAGCGGGGACTACAATGAGCAGTTCTTC. Translated, it gives CASSPTSGDYNEQFF.

The chain uses TRBV18 and TRBJ1-4; 7 bases align to TRBD1. The CDR3 is 14 amino acids. V trimming: 3 bases; J trimming: 6 bases; junction bases outside the gene matches: 4. The germline V gene encodes CDR1 KGHSH and CDR2 LQKENI. The CDR3 sequence is CASSPFDRDEKLFF. In nucleotides, the CDR3 is TGTGCCAGCTCACCCTTCGACAGGGATGAAAAACTGTTTTTT. The whole variable domain, filled in from reference TRBV18 and TRBJ1-4, reads NAGVMQNPRHLVRRRGQEARLRCSPMKGHSHVYWYRQLPEEGLKFMVYLQKENIIDESGMPKERFSAEFPKEGPSILRIQQVVRGDSAAYFCASSPFDRDEKLFFGSGTQLSVL.

The chain uses TRBV30 and TRBJ2-1, with a tentative D call TRBD2 (5 bases). The CDR3 is 13 amino acids. Trimming removed 7 bases at V and 6 bases at J, with 16 bases between. The V gene's germline CDR1 is GTSNPN and CDR2 SVGIG (reference sequence). This CDR3 reads CAFGIARLNEQFF. The CDR3 DNA is TGTGCCTTCGGAATAGCGAGACTCAATGAGCAGTTCTTC.

Only a few counts were recorded for this clone. The chain links TRBV5-4 to TRBJ2-1, with 8 bases identical to TRBD2. J gave up 4 bases and V 1 base, and 4 bases lay outside the gene matches. The CDR3 has 15 residues. Germline CDR1 reads SGHNT; CDR2 reads YYREEE (reference sequence). CDR3 sequence reads: CASSLRGGGYNEQFF. CDR3 DNA: TGTGCCAGCAGCTTGCGGGGGGGAGGATACAATGAGCAGTTCTTC.

Only a few counts were recorded for this clone. This chain uses TRBV27 with TRBJ2-7; TRBD2 aligns across 11 bases. The J segment lost 5 bases and the V segment lost 6 bases, leaving 12 bases of the junction unmatched. This CDR3 is built from 16 residues. The germline V gene encodes CDR1 MNHEY and CDR2 SMNVEV (reference sequence). The CDR3 is CASSRATSGSLHEQYF. The CDR3 DNA follows: TGTGCCAGCAGCCGCGCCACTAGCGGGAGTTTGCACGAGCAGTACTTC.

This clone occurred a few times. This chain links TRBV29-1 with TRBJ1-2; no firm D call. The V end lost 4 bases, the J end lost 4 bases, and 13 bases lay between the germline ends. The CDR3 has 13 amino acids. Per the germline V gene, CDR1 is SQVTM and CDR2 is ANQGSEA. The CDR3 DNA sequence: TGCAGCGTTGTTCCCAGGCTTTCCTATGGCTACACCTTC. Translation: CSVVPRLSYGYTF.

V usage is TRBV4-3 and J usage is TRBJ2-7; a weak D match, TRBD1 (5 bases). The germline V gene encodes CDR1 LGHNA and CDR2 YSLEER. Trimming pared 3 bases from V and 3 bases from J, leaving 9 bases between. This CDR3 is built from 13 residues. CDR3 bases: TGCGCCAGCAGCCAGGACACCGTCTACGAGCAGTACTTC. Translating gives CASSQDTVYEQYF.

This clone was seen a handful of times. One end of the junction is discordant with germline, which a read error may explain. The chain carries TRBV28 and TRBJ2-1; perhaps TRBD2 as D (5 bases). This CDR3 spans 10 amino acids. The germline gives CDR1 MDHEN, CDR2 SYDVKM. Here the CDR3 reads CAKRTPECVF. The DNA for the CDR3 is TGTGCCAAAAGGACTCCCGAGTGCGTCTTC.